What follows describes a single TCR beta chain. Its target is not known. The study reverse transcribed the entire isolated RNA, so it sequenced expressed TCRB transcripts. Sequencing used immunoSEQ multiplex PCR; TCRdb keeps in-frame clones, though not all of them. The sample lists about 160,000 clones; around 63% were seen once. This record comes from a study of beta chain features in type 1 diabetes. Overall study findings and caveats: Shorter TCRB CDR3s, moderately but significantly so, were found in Type 1 diabetes patients in all four CD4+ subsets.

CDR3 size: 14 residues. Between the trimmed V and J ends, which lost 6 bases and 0 bases, there was a span of 10 bases. From germline, CDR1 is MDHEN and CDR2 SYDVKM. The receptor comes from a man under 40 with type 1 diabetes. Sample: naive CD4+ T cells from blood. The genes are TRBV28 and TRBJ2-3; D not resolved. Written as DNA, the CDR3 is TGTGCCAGCAGCTCTCCGCCTAGCACAGATACGCAGTATTTT. Translation: CASSSPPSTDTQYF. The full variable domain, completed using reference TRBV28 and TRBJ2-3, is DVKVTQSSRYLVKRTGEKVFLECVQDMDHENMFWYRQDPGLGLRLIYFSYDVKMKEKGDIPEGYSVSREKKERFSLILESASTNQTSMYLCASSSPPSTDTQYFGPGTRLTVL.